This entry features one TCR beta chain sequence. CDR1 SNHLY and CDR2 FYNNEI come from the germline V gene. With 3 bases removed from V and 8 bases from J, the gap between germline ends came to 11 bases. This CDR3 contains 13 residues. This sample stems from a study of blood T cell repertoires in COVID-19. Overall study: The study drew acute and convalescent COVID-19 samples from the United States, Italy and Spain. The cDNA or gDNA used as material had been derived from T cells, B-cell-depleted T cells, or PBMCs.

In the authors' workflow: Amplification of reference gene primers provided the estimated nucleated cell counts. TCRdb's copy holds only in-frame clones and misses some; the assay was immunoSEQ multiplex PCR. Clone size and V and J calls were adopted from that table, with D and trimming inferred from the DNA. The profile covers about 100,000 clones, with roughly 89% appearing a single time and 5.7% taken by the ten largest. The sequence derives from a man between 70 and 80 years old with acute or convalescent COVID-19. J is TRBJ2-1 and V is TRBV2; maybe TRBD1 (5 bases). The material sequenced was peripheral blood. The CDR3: CASSDLGVDEQFF. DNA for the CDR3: TGTGCCAGCAGTGATTTAGGGGTAGATGAGCAGTTCTTC.